What follows is one T cell receptor (beta chain) and its context. The antigen remains unidentified. This specimen belongs to a study of CD8 T cells in ankylosing spondylitis. Study conclusions and caveats: Seemingly characteristic of ankylosing spondylitis blood was a TCR beta motif consisting of about 8 highly homologous variants. The study looked at matched synovial fluid samples from ankylosing spondylitis patients. Disease-linked clones were reported to be significantly enriched there.

A quantitative 5'-RACE method, one with molecular barcodes, was used to make TCR beta libraries. MiXCR, applied by TCRdb to the 5' RACE reads, yields one record per CDR3 protein. The sample lists a few hundred thousand distinct CDR3 sequences, roughly 6.6% occurring once. The origin of this receptor is a male donor with ankylosing spondylitis. The sequenced material came from blood, either unsorted or a sorted T cell fraction (not recorded which).

CDR3 in amino acids: CASSVNSGGRTDTQYF. In nucleotides, the CDR3 is TGTGCCAGCAGCGTAAATAGCGGGGGGCGCACAGATACGCAGTATTTT. V usage is TRBV9 and J usage is TRBJ2-3, with 10 bases identical to TRBD2. The CDR3 length is 16 residues. Germline V CDR1 and CDR2: SGDLS, YYNGEE. The V gene end was trimmed by 1 base and the J gene end by 1 base; junction bases not matched to a gene: 3.